This T cell receptor beta chain emerged from a study of T cell changes during pregnancy in multiple sclerosis. Profiled with immunoSEQ multiplex PCR; TCRdb holds only in-frame clones, not every one. The sample contains under 50,000 clones, about 90% of which appear only once. The CDR3 contains 15 residues. Germline loops: CDR1 SGHVS, CDR2 FNYEAQ. Trimming at V came to 0 bases and at J to 6 bases, leaving 5 bases not matched to a gene. The chain uses TRBV7-6 and TRBJ2-7, with 10 bases matching TRBD1. Sequencing used CD4+ T cells from peripheral blood mononuclear cells, obtained in the third trimester of pregnancy. The clonotype originates from a female donor with multiple sclerosis, enrolled in a pregnancy study. CDR3 sequence (DNA): TGTGCCAGCAGCTTAGCGGGACAGGGGTTGGGCGAGCAGTACTTC. It codes for CASSLAGQGLGEQYF.